This is a list of T cell receptor beta chains from one sample in a study of CD4+ T cells in melanoma. Produced via immunoSEQ multiplex PCR; TCRdb's table is partial and in-frame only. Here the sample spans 110,000 to 150,000 clones, 80% to 95% being singletons. The receptors come from a human donor with melanoma. The CDR3 runs from the conserved cysteine through the conserved F or W. D genes are given only for firm matches. Clone size appears in some rows only: once, few, many, or a class for an expanded clone.

cdr3_length j_call d_call v_call clone_size cdr3_aa cdr3_nt
13 TRBJ1-2 . TRBV19 . CASSIWGIYGYTF TGTGCCAGTAGTATATGGGGAATCTATGGCTACACCTTC
13 TRBJ1-2 TRBD1 TRBV7-8 few CASSFADREGYTF TGTGCCAGCAGCTTTGCCGACAGGGAAGGCTACACCTTC
15 TRBJ2-7 . TRBV5-1 . CASSSRGDIGYEQYF TGCGCCAGCAGCAGCAGGGGCGATATCGGCTACGAGCAGTACTTC
12 TRBJ1-1 . TRBV6-1 . CASSELSWTAFF TGTGCCAGCAGCGAGCTTTCATGGACGGCTTTCTTT
18 TRBJ2-2 TRBD2 TRBV2 . CATYFRVRGGENTGELFF TGTGCCACCTACTTTAGGGTACGCGGGGGAGAAAACACCGGGGAGCTGTTTTTT
11 TRBJ1-1 . TRBV6-1 . CASSEELRAFF TGTGCCAGCAGTGAGGAGTTGCGAGCTTTCTTT
16 TRBJ2-7 TRBD2 TRBV25-1 . CASSEKWTSGSYEQYF TGTGCCAGCAGTGAAAAATGGACTAGCGGCTCCTACGAGCAGTACTTC
16 TRBJ1-1 . TRBV9 . CASSPAGTRVLSEAFF TGTGCCAGCAGCCCCGCAGGCACCCGAGTTCTCTCTGAAGCTTTCTTT
13 TRBJ2-5 . TRBV6-6 . CASSYRVGETQYF TGTGCCAGCAGTTACCGAGTAGGGGAGACCCAGTACTTC
14 TRBJ1-2 . TRBV19 . CASNHRGLDYGYTF TGTGCCAGTAACCACCGGGGTTTGGACTATGGCTACACCTTC
17 TRBJ1-5 TRBD1 TRBV7-8 . CASSLGGQGGSNQPQHF TGTGCCAGCAGCTTAGGAGGACAGGGGGGTAGCAATCAGCCCCAGCATTTT
12 TRBJ2-3 . TRBV10-3 few CAISERADTQYF TGTGCCATCAGTGAGAGGGCAGATACGCAGTATTTT
15 TRBJ1-1 TRBD1 TRBV11-2 . CASSLRQGLNTEAFF TGTGCCAGCAGCTTGAGACAGGGACTGAACACTGAAGCTTTCTTT
15 TRBJ1-1 . TRBV4-2 . CASSQVGGRNTEAFF TGTGCCAGCAGCCAAGTTGGGGGGCGGAACACTGAAGCTTTCTTT
15 TRBJ2-3 . TRBV13 . CASSLRVGATDTQYF TGTGCCAGCAGCTTAAGAGTGGGGGCTACAGATACGCAGTATTTT
13 TRBJ2-1 . TRBV5-6 once CASSRGAGIEQFF TGTGCCAGCAGCCGCGGGGCAGGGATTGAGCAGTTCTTC
15 TRBJ1-6 . TRBV5-1 . CASSLGQPFNSPLHF TGCGCCAGCAGCTTGGGACAGCCATTTAATTCACCCCTCCACTTT
11 TRBJ2-3 . TRBV21-1 . CASSSTDTQYF TGTGCCAGCAGCAGCACAGATACGCAGTATTTT